These T cell receptor beta chains were read from a single sample in a study of blood T cell repertoires in COVID-19. This table comes from immunoSEQ multiplex PCR, and its TCRdb copy is limited to in-frame clones, with some not included. Of under 300,000 clones listed, roughly nine tenths are singletons. Sequencing was done on a sample of peripheral blood. The receptor source for this set is a man between 60 and 75 years old with acute or convalescent COVID-19. Each CDR3 is given without its conserved first and last residue.

>TRBV19|TRBJ2-1
ASSIDYIGTAYHNEQF
>TRBV4-3|TRBJ1-1
ASSHSRGGAPPTEAF
>TRBV6-2/TRBV6-3|TRBJ1-4
ASSLSGTPKSNEKLF
>TRBV5-8|TRBJ1-4
ASSLRLGANEKLF
>TRBV20-1|TRBJ2-7
SASRLAGNYEQY
>TRBV4-1|TRBJ1-1
ASSYRGLRTEAF
>TRBV3-1/TRBV3-2|TRBJ1-4
ASSRSGAQNEKLF
>TRBV19|TRBJ1-3
ASSSLPDSGRTIY
>TRBV6-5|TRBJ1-5
ASIFSAGINQPQH
>TRBV15|TRBJ1-1
ATSRNRGGNTEAF
>TRBV6-5|TRBJ1-6
ASSRTGGSPLH
>TRBV11-2|TRBJ2-1
ASSLTSGATYNEQF
>TRBV19|TRBJ1-5
ASSIQVRQPQH
>TRBV7-2|TRBJ2-3
ASSSGLAGATDTQY
>TRBV5-1|TRBJ2-7
ASSPDSGGYSYEQY
>TRBV4-3|TRBJ1-3
ASSQGSRQGFSGNTIY
>TRBV6-1|TRBJ1-5
ASSEGGGPNQPQH
>TRBV14|TRBJ1-2
ASSQGARDRGYGYT
>TRBV4-3|TRBJ2-1
ASSVAGGHIEQF
>TRBV7-9|TRBJ2-1
ASSTKPPGTGSYNEQF
>TRBV16|TRBJ1-1
ASSQDRGPPEAF
>TRBV6-5|TRBJ1-1
ASSSWSTEAF
>TRBV12-3/TRBV12-4|TRBJ2-3
ASSPRDTQY
>TRBV12-3/TRBV12-4|TRBJ1-2
ASSFGQNYGYT
>TRBV11-2|TRBJ2-1
ASSPRTSGSSYNEQF
>TRBV7-9|TRBJ1-1
ASSEVGTPNTEAF
>TRBV28|TRBJ1-5
ASSPTRDFQPQH
>TRBV6-5|TRBJ2-1
ASNNGGDNEQF
>TRBV7-9|TRBJ2-1
ASSFPPTGRSYNEQF
>TRBV4-2|TRBJ2-1
ASSQRTSGRSYNEQF
>TRBV7-6|TRBJ1-3
ASSSTVRQRGGTIY
>TRBV2|TRBJ1-4
APSGGGHRNEKLF
>TRBV4-3|TRBJ1-4
ASSPLGQSNEKLF
>TRBV7-2|TRBJ1-5
ASSLGQRVGNQPQH
>TRBV9|TRBJ2-5
ASSPSPGQGRFETQY
>TRBV25-1|TRBJ2-2
ASRQQGSGELF
>TRBV24-1|TRBJ2-7
ATSDQDRGRYEQY
>TRBV2|TRBJ1-2
ASFKGQGVGYT
>TRBV29-1|TRBJ2-1
SVVLSEKTYNEQF
>TRBV6-2/TRBV6-3|TRBJ2-2
ASSRQGANTGELF
>TRBV7-3|TRBJ2-1
ASSLAGGTYNEQF
>TRBV11-2|TRBJ2-7
ASSSWGLAGVFGYEQY
>TRBV3-1/TRBV3-2|TRBJ2-4
ASSQGTGLAKNIQY
>TRBV5-1|TRBJ2-7
ASSSSGLAGEQY
>TRBV18|TRBJ2-2
ASSHASGGTGELF
>TRBV7-3|TRBJ2-3
ASSQGDRSTDTQY
>TRBV24-1|TRBJ2-7
ATSDPGQGHYEQY
>TRBV7-2|TRBJ2-3
ASSLQIGTGGDTQY
>TRBV19|TRBJ1-5
ASSRDRGRNQPQH
>TRBV6-5|TRBJ1-1
ASTARGGAEAF
>TRBV28|TRBJ1-5
ASYRGSNQPQH
>TRBV6-5|TRBJ2-5
ASSSPGHKETQY
>TRBV9|TRBJ1-1
ASSDFDRGDTEAF
>TRBV5-6|TRBJ2-3
ASSSSGRAGTQY